This T cell receptor beta chain was identified in a study of post-analysis software for immune sequencing data. The overall study: Courses of disease covered relapsing-remitting, secondary progressive and progressive-relapsing multiple sclerosis.

About this clonotype: Its antigen is unknown.

Unique molecular identifiers tagged the TCR beta cDNA libraries. Some 500,000 cDNA molecules were obtained per 1 to 10 million input T cells. One entry per CDR3 protein results from TCRdb running MiXCR on the PCR reads. The sample consists of some 690,000 distinct CDR3 sequences, approximately 60% of them appearing once. This CDR3 region has 15 residues. Germline V gene data show CDR1 as DFQATT and CDR2 as SNEGSKA (reference sequence). J lost 5 bases, V lost 0 bases, and 4 bases had no gene match. Regarding the study as a whole: Strong same-batch co-clustering of samples appeared with F measure clustering. Controls showed lower frequencies than patients for five TRBV segments, and TRBV5-6, TRBV5-1 and TRBV20-1 were among these. Significantly lower normalized Chao1 diversity was seen in multiple sclerosis patients than in controls.

The chain recombines TRBV20-1 with TRBJ2-1; TRBD1 agrees at 10 bases. The TCR comes from a girl aged 2-9 years with multiple sclerosis. The sequenced sample was blood. The CDR3 region has the DNA TGCAGTGCTAGAGATGGGGGGACAGGGGACAATGAGCAGTTCTTC. This codes for CSARDGGTGDNEQFF.